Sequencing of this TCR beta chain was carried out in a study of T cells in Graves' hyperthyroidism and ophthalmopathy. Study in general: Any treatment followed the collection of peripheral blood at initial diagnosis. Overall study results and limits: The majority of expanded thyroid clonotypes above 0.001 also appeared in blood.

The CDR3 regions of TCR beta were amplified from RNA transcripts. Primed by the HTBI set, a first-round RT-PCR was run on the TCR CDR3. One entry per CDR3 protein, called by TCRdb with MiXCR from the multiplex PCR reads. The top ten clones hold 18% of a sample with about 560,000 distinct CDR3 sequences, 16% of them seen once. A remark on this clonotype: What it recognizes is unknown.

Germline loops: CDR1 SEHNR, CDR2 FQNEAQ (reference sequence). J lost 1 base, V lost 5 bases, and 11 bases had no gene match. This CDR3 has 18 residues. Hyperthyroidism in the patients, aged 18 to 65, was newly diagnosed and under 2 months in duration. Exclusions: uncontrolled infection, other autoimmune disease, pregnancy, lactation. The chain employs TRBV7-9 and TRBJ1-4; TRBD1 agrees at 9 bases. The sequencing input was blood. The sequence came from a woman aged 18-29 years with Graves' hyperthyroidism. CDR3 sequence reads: CASSPHRGRKGTNEKLFF. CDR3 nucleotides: TGTGCCAGCAGCCCCCACAGGGGGCGAAAGGGAACTAATGAAAAACTGTTTTTT.